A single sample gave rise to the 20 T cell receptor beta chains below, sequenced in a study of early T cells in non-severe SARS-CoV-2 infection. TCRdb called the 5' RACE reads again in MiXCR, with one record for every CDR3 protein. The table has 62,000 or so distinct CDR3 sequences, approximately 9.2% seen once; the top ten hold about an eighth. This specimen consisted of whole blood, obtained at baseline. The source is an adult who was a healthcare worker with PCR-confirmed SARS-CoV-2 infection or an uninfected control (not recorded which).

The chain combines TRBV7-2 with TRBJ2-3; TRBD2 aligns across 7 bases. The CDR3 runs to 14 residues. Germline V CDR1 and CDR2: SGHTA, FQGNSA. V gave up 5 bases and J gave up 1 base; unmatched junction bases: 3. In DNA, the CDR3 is TGTGCCAGCAGCCTGGGACTACGCACAGATACGCAGTATTTT. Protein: CASSLGLRTDTQYF.

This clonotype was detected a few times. The CDR3 bases are TGTGCCAGCAGCTTAGCGCAGGGTCAAGGCTACACCTTC. Encoded protein: CASSLAQGQGYTF. The chain uses TRBV7-9 and TRBJ1-2; possible D gene TRBD1, 5 bases. This CDR3 region has 13 residues. Germline CDR1 SEHNR, CDR2 FQNEAQ (reference sequence). Trimming pared 0 bases from V and 8 bases from J, leaving 10 bases between.

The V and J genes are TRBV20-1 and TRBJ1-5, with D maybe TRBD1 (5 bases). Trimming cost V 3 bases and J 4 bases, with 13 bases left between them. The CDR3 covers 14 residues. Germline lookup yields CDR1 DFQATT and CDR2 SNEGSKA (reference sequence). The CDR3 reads CSASAPKGNQPQHF. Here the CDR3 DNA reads TGCAGTGCTAGTGCACCCAAGGGGAATCAGCCCCAGCATTTT.

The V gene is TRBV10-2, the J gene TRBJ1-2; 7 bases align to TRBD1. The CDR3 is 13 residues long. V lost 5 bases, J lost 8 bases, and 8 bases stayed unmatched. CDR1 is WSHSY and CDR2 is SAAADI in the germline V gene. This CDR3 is CASSKDRMNGYTF. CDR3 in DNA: TGCGCCAGCAGTAAGGACAGGATGAACGGCTACACCTTC.

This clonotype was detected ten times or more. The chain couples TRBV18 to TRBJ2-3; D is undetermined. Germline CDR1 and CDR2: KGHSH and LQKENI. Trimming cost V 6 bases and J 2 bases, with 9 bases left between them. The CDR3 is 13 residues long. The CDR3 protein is CASSGIDTDTQYF. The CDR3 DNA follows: TGTGCCAGCTCGGGAATAGACACAGATACGCAGTATTTT.

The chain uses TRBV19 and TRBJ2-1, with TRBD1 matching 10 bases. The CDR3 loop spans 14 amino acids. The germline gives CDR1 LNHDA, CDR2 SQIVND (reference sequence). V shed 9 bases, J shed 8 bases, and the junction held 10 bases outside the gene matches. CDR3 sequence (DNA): TGTGCCAGCCTCCCCGGGGACAGGGGAGATGAGCAGTTCTTC. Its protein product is CASLPGDRGDEQFF. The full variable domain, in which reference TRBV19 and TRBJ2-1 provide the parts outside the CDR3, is DGGITQSPKYLFRKEGQNVTLSCEQNLNHDAMYWYRQDPGQGLRLIYYSQIVNDFQKGDIAEGYSVSREKKESFPLTVTSAQKNPTAFYLCASLPGDRGDEQFFGPGTRLTVL.

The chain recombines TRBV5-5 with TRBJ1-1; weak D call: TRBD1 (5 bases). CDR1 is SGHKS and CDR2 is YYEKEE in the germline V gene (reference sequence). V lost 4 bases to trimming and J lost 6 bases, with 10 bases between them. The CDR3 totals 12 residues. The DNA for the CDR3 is TGTGCCAGCAGCGCATGGGGGGCTGAAGCTTTCTTT. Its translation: CASSAWGAEAFF.

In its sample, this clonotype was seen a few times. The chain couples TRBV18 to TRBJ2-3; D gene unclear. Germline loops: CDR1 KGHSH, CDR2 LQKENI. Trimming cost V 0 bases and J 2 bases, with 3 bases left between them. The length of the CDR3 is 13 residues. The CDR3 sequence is CASSPPFTDTQYF. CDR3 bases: TGTGCCAGCTCACCACCGTTCACAGATACGCAGTATTTT.

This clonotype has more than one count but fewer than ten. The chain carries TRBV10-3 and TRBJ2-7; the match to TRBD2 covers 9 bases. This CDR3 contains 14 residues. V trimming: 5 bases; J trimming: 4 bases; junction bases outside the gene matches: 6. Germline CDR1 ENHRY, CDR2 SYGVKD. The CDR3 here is CAISPGLAVYEQYF. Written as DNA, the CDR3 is TGTGCCATCAGTCCGGGACTAGCTGTTTACGAGCAGTACTTC.

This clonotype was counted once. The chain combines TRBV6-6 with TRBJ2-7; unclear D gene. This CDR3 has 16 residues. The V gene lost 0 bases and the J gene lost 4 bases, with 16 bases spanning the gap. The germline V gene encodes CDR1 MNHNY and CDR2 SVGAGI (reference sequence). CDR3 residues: CASSYSGPRALYEQYF. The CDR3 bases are TGTGCCAGCAGTTACTCGGGCCCTCGTGCATTGTACGAGCAGTACTTC.

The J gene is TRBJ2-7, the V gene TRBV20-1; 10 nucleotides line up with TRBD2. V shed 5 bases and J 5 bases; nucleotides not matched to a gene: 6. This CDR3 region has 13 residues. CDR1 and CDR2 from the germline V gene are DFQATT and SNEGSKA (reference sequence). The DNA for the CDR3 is TGCAGTGCTCCACGGCTAGCGGGAGACGAGCAGTACTTC. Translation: CSAPRLAGDEQYF.

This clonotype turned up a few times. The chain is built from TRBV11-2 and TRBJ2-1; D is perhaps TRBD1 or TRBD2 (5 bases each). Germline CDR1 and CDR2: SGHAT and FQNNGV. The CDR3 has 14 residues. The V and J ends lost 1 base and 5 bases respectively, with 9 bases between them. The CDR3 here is CASSLVGGNNEQFF. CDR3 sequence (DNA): TGTGCCAGCAGCTTAGTTGGGGGAAACAATGAGCAGTTCTTC. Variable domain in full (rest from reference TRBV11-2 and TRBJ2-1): EAGVAQSPRYKIIEKRQSVAFWCNPISGHATLYWYQQILGQGPKLLIQFQNNGVVDDSQLPKDRFSAERLKGVDSTLKIQPAKLEDSAVYLCASSLVGGNNEQFFGPGTRLTVL.

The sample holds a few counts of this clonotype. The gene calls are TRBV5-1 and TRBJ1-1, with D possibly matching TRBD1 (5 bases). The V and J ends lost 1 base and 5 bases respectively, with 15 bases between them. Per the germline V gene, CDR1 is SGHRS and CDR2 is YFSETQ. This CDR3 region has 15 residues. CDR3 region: CASSLLEGTSTEAFF. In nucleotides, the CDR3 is TGCGCCAGCAGCTTGTTGGAGGGGACCAGTACTGAAGCTTTCTTT.

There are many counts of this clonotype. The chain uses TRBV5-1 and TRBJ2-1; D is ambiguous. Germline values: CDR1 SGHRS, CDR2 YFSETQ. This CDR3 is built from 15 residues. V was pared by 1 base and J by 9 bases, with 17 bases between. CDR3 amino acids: CASSLNSRNPGEQFF. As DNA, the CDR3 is TGCGCCAGCAGCTTGAACTCACGGAATCCCGGTGAGCAGTTCTTC.

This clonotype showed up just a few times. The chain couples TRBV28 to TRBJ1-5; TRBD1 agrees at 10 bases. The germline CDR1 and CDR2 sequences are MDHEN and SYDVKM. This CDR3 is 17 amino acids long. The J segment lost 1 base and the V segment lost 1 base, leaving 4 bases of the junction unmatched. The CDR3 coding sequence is TGTGCCAGCAGTTTATTTCAGGGACAGGGGAGCAATCAGCCCCAGCATTTT. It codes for CASSLFQGQGSNQPQHF.

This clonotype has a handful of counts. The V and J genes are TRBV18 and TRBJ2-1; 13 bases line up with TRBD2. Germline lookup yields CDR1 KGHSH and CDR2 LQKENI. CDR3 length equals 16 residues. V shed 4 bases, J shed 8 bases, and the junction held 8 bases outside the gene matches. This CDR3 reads CASSLLAGGPLDEQFF. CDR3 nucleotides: TGTGCCAGCTCACTACTAGCGGGAGGGCCTCTGGATGAGCAGTTCTTC.

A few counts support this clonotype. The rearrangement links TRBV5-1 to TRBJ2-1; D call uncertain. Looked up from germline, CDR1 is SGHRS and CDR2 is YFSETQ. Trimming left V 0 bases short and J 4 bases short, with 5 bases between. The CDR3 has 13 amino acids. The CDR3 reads CASSLAPYNEQFF. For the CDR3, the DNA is TGCGCCAGCAGCTTGGCACCTTACAATGAGCAGTTCTTC. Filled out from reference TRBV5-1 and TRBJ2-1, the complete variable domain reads KAGVTQTPRYLIKTRGQQVTLSCSPISGHRSVSWYQQTPGQGLQFLFEYFSETQRNKGNFPGRFSGRQFSNSRSEMNVSTLELGDSALYLCASSLAPYNEQFFGPGTRLTVL.

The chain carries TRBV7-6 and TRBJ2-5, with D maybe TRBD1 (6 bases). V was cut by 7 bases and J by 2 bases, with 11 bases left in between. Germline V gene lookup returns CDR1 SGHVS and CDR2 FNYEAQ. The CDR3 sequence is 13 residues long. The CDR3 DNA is TGTGCCAGCACGGACAGACTACAAGAGACCCAGTACTTC. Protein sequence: CASTDRLQETQYF.

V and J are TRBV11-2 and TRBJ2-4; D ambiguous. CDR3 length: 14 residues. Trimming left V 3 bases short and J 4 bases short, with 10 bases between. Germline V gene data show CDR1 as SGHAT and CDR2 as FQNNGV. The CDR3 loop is CASSLSPEKNIQYF. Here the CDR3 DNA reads TGTGCCAGCAGCTTGTCTCCCGAAAAAAACATTCAGTACTTC.

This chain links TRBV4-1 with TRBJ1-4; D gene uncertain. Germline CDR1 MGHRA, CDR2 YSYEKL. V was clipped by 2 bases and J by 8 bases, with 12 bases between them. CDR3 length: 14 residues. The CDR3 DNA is TGCGCCAGCAGCCAACGGCGACCTGGAGAAAAACTGTTTTTT. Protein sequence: CASSQRRPGEKLFF.